Listed here is a single T cell receptor (beta chain). No antigen is known for it. This entry belongs to a study of cytomegalovirus exposure and HLA in healthy donors. Study-wide findings and caveats: TCR association rates varied by HLA locus in a later analysis, with DRB1 highest and HLA-C lowest.

CDR3 length equals 15 residues. J lost 3 bases, V lost 0 bases, and 1 base had no gene match. The germline V gene encodes CDR1 SGHRS and CDR2 YFSETQ. Vbeta (60) and Jbeta (13) primers were used in the PCR. Sequenced by immunoSEQ multiplex PCR; TCRdb stores in-frame clones only, minus some. The table has tens of thousands of clones, about 70% seen once; the top ten hold 9% to 14%. The genes are TRBV5-1 and TRBJ2-5, with 11 bases lining up with TRBD2. The specimen sequenced was PBMCs. This receptor was obtained from a male donor in good health and CMV-seropositive. The CDR3 loop is CASSLVSGREETQYF. The CDR3 DNA sequence: TGCGCCAGCAGCTTGGTTAGCGGGAGGGAAGAGACCCAGTACTTC.